The clone carrying this TCR beta chain was detected a few times. Its target is unknown. This entry belongs to a study of vaccination and CD4 T cells after COVID-19. Study context: Overlapping SARS-CoV-2, HCoV-NL63, HCoV-OC43 and HCoV-229E spike peptides stimulated the cells. Study results and limitations: Clonotypes reactive to SARS-CoV-2 had a median that went up from roughly 19 to 38, but not significantly.

Treatment of the sample: approximately 11-day PBMC culture with coronavirus spike peptide pools or control peptides (ViraFEST assay). Positive PCR tests dated from March to December 2020, predating US Alpha, Beta and Delta variants. Peptide pools at around 9.1 ug/ml, together with 10 IU/ml IL-2, were added to cultures of two million PBMCs per well. From germline, CDR1 is SGHAT and CDR2 FQNNGV. The CDR3 contains 15 residues. The germline V and J ends were trimmed by 5 bases and 6 bases, with 14 bases remaining between them. Researchers used the Oncomine TCR Beta short-read assay to sequence DNA from cultured CD4+ T cells. TCRdb called the PCR reads again in MiXCR, with one record for every CDR3 protein. In the table there are over 20,000 distinct CDR3 sequences, 64% of which are singletons.

The origin of this receptor is a human donor who had recovered from COVID-19. V and J are TRBV11-2 and TRBJ1-6; D remains ambiguous. The sequenced sample was CD4+ T cells from blood, cultured in vitro. DNA for the CDR3: TGTGCCAGCAGCGGCCAGACCAGACCTAATTCACCCCTCCACTTT. Its protein is CASSGQTRPNSPLHF.